This TCR beta chain was recovered during a study of STAT5B mutations in CD4+ large granular lymphocyte leukemia. The table came from immunoSEQ multiplex PCR; TCRdb's copy has only in-frame clones and leaves some out. The table includes about 34,000 clones, roughly 88% detected once. The germline gives CDR1 WSHSY, CDR2 SAAADI. CDR3 length: 17 residues. With 6 bases clipped from V and 5 bases from J, the junction kept 13 bases outside the gene matches. The receptor comes from a human donor in good health. What was sequenced was CD4+ T cells from blood buffy coats. This chain connects TRBV10-2 to TRBJ2-2; 9 nucleotides align to TRBD1. CDR3 sequence: CASSNSPGQGKTGELFF. Here the CDR3 DNA reads TGCGCCAGCAGCAATAGTCCGGGACAGGGTAAGACCGGGGAGCTGTTTTTT.